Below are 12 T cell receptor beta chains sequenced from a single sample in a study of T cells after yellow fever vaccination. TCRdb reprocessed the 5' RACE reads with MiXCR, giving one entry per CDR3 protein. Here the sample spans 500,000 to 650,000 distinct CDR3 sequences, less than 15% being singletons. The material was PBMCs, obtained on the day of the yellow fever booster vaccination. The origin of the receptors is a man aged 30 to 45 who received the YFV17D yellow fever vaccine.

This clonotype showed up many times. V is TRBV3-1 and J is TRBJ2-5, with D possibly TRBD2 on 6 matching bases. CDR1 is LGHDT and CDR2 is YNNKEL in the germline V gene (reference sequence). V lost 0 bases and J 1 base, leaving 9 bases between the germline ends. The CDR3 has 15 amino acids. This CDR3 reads CASSQDWEAQETQYF. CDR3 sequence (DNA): TGTGCCAGCAGCCAAGATTGGGAGGCCCAAGAGACCCAGTACTTC.

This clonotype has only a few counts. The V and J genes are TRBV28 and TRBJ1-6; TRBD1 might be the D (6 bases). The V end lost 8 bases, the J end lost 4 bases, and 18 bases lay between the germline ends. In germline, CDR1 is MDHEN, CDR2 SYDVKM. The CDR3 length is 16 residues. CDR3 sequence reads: CASDRGDIAYNSPLHF. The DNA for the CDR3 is TGTGCCAGCGACCGTGGGGACATAGCTTATAATTCACCCCTCCACTTT.

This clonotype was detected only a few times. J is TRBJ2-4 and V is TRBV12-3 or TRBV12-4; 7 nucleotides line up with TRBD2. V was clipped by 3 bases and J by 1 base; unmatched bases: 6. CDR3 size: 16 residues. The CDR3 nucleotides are TGTGCCAGCAGTTTTGGGGAGGGTCGGGCCAAAAACATTCAGTACTTC. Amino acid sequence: CASSFGEGRAKNIQYF.

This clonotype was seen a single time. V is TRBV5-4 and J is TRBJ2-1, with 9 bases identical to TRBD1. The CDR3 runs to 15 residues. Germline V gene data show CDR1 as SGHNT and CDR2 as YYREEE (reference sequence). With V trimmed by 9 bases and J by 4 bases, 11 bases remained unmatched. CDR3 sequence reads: CATTRRDRVYNEQFF. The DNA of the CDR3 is TGTGCCACCACCCGACGGGACAGGGTGTACAATGAGCAGTTCTTC.

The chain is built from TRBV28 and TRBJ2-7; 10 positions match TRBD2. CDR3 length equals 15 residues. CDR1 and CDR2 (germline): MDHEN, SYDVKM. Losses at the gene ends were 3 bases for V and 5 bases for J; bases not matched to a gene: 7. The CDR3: CASSFWASGSNEQYF. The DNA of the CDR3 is TGTGCCAGCAGTTTTTGGGCTAGCGGGAGTAACGAGCAGTACTTC.

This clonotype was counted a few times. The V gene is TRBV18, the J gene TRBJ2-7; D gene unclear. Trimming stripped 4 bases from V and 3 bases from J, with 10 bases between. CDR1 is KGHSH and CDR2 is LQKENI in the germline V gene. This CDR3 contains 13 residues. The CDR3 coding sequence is TGTGCCAGCTCACTAAATGACGGCTACGAGCAGTACTTC. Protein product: CASSLNDGYEQYF.

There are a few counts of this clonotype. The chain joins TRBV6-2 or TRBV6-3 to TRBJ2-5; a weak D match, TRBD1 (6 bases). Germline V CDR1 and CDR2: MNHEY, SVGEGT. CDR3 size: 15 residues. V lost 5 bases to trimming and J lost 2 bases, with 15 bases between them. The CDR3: CASSQGTSTQETQYF. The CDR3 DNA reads TGTGCCAGCAGTCAGGGGACATCGACTCAAGAGACCCAGTACTTC.

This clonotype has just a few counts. In nucleotides, the CDR3 is TGCGCCAGCAGTCAAACCTGGGGTAGCGGGAGGTCTGAGACCCAGTACTTC. This codes for CASSQTWGSGRSETQYF. The chain carries TRBV23-1 and TRBJ2-5; 10 nucleotides align to TRBD2. TRBV23-1 is known as an ORF, though its function is uncertain. This CDR3 comprises 17 residues. V was clipped by 2 bases and J by 5 bases; unmatched bases: 11.

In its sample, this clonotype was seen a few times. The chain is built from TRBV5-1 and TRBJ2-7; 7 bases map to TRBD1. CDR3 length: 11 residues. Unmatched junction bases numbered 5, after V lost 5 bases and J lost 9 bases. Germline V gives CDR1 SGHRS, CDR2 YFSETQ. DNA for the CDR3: TGCGCCAGCAGGGAGGACAGGCTGCAGTACTTC. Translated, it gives CASREDRLQYF.

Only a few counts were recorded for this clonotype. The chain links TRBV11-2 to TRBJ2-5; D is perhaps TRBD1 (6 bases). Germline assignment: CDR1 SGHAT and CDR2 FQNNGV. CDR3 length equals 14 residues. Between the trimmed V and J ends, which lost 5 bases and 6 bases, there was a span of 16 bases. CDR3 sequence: CASSLLRGMQTQYF. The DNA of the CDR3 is TGTGCCAGCAGCCTCCTCAGGGGAATGCAGACCCAGTACTTC.

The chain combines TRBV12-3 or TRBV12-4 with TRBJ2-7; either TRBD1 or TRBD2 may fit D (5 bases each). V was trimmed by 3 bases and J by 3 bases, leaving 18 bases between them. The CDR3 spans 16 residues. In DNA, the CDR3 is TGTGCCAGCAGTTTTTATCATGGGGACGAGAACTACGAGCAGTACTTC. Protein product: CASSFYHGDENYEQYF.

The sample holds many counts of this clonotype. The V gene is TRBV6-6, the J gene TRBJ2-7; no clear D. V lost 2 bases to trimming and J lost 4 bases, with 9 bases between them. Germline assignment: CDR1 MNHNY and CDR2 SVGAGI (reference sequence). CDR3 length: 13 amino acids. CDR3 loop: CASSYPSTYEQYF. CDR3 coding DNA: TGTGCCAGCAGTTACCCCTCCACATACGAGCAGTACTTC.